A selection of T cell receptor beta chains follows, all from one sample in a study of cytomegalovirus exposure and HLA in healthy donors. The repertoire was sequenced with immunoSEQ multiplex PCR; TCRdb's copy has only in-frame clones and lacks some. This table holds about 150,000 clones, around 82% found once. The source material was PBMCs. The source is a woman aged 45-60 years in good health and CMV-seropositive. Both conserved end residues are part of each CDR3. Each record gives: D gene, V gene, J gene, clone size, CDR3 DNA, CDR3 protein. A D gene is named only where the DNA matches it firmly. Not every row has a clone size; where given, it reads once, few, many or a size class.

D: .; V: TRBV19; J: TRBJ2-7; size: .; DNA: TGTGCCAGTAGTATAGCAGACACCTCCTACGAGCAGTACTTC; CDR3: CASSIADTSYEQYF
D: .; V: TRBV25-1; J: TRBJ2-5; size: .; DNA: TGTGCCAGCAGTGAAAGATGGTGGGCAGATCAAGAGACCCAGTACTTC; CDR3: CASSERWWADQETQYF
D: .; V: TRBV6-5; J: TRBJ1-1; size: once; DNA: TGTGCCAGCAGCCCCACGGGGGGAAGGACTGAAGCTTTCTTT; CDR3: CASSPTGGRTEAFF
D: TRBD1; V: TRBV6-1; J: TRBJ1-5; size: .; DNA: TGTGCCAGCAGTGGCAGGGGGTTCAATCAGCCCCAGCATTTT; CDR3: CASSGRGFNQPQHF
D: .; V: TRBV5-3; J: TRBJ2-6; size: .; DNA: TGTGCCAGAAGGTATACAGGGATTGGGGCCAACGTCCTGACTTTC; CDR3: CARRYTGIGANVLTF
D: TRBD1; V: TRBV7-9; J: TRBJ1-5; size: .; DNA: TGTGCCAGCAGTCCAACAGGGGTCCAGCCCCAGCATTTT; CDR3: CASSPTGVQPQHF
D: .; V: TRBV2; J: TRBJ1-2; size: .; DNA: TGTGCCAGCAGCGATCGGGAGAACTATGGCTACACCTTC; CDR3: CASSDRENYGYTF
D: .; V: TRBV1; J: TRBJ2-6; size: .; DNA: TGCACCAGCAGCCAAGGACGGGACAGGTTCTCTGGGGCCAACGTCCTGACTTTC; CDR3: CTSSQGRDRFSGANVLTF
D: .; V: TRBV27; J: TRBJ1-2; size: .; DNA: TGTGCCAGCAGTTTATCCCTCCACGGGGGCTACACCTTC; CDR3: CASSLSLHGGYTF
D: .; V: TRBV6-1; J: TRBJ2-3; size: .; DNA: TGTGCCAGCAGTGCCGACAACACAGATACGCAGTATTTT; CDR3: CASSADNTDTQYF
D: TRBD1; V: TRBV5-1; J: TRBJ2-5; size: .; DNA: TGCGCCAGCAGCGGACAGGGAAAGCAGTACTTC; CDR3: CASSGQGKQYF
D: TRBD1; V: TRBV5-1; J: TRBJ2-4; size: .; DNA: TGCGCCAGCAGCTTGGGTGGACAGGGTCAAAACATTCAGTACTTC; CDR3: CASSLGGQGQNIQYF
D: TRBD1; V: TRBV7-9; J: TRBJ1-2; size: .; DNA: TGTGCCAGCAGCCGGGGGACAGGGGATAACTATGGCTACACCTTC; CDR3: CASSRGTGDNYGYTF
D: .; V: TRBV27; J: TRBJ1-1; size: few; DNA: TGTGCCAGCAGTCCCAAGCCCTCACAGGGGAACACTGAAGCTTTCTTT; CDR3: CASSPKPSQGNTEAFF
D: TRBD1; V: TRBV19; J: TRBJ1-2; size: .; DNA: TGTGCCAGTTCCTCAGGGGAAAGGACAGGGGGCGCGATCAGGGGCTACACCTTC; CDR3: CASSSGERTGGAIRGYTF
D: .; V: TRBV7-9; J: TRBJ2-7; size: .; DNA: TGTGCCAGCAGCTTAGTCGGGTGGGGGGTAGAAGATTACGAGCAGTACTTC; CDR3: CASSLVGWGVEDYEQYF
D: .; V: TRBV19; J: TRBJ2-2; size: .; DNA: TGTGCCAGTCGGCCCGGGAGCGCGAACACCGGGGAGCTGTTTTTT; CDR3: CASRPGSANTGELFF
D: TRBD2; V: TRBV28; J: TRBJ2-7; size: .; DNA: TGTGCCAGCAGCCAATTAGGGCTAGCGGGGGGGTCTGACTTC; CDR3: CASSQLGLAGGSDF
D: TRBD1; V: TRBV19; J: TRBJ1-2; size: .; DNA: TGTGCCAGTAGTCGACAGGGACCTTATGGCTACACCTTC; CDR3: CASSRQGPYGYTF
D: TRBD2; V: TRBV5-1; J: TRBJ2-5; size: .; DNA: TGCGCCAGCAGCTTGATGGGACTAGCGGGGCAAGAGACCCAGTACTTC; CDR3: CASSLMGLAGQETQYF
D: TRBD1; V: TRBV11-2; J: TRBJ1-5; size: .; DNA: TGTGCCAGCAGCTTAGGGGACAGAAGAAATCAGCCCCAGCATTTT; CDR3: CASSLGDRRNQPQHF
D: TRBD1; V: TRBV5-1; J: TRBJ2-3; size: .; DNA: TGCGCCAGCAGCCGTGACAGGGTCGGCACAGATACGCAGTATTTT; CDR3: CASSRDRVGTDTQYF
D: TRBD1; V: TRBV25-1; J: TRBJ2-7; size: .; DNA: TGTGCCAGCAGTGAGACAGGGGCCTACGAGCAGTACTTC; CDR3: CASSETGAYEQYF
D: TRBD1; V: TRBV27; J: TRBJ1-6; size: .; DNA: TGTGCCAGCTCTCTTCTTTGGGACAGGGGGCGAATCTCCTATAATTCACCCCTCCACTTT; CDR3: CASSLLWDRGRISYNSPLHF
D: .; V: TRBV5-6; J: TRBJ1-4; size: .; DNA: TGTGCCAGCAGCTTGTTCGGACAGTCGGGAGGGGATGAAAAACTGTTTTTT; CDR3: CASSLFGQSGGDEKLFF
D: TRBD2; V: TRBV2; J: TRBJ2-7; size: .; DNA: TGTGCCAGCAGTGAAGAGCGGGGGGCCTACGAGCAGTACTTC; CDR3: CASSEERGAYEQYF
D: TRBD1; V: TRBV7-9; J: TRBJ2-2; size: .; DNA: TGTTCCAGCAGCTTCTCTTCCACAGGGGCTGAGGGGACCGGGGAGCTGTTTTTT; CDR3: CSSSFSSTGAEGTGELFF
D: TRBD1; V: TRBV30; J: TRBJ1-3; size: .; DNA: TGTGCCTGGAGTGCCGGGACAGGGAACACCATATATTTT; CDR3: CAWSAGTGNTIYF
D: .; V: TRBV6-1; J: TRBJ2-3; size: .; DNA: TGTGCCAGCAGCCTTTGGGGGAGGAACACAGATACGCAGTATTTT; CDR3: CASSLWGRNTDTQYF
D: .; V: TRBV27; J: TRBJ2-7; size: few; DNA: TGTGCCAGCAGTGCCAGGGTTGGGTCCTACGAGCAGTACTTC; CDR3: CASSARVGSYEQYF
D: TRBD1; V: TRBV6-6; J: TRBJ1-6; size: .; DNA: TGTGCCAGCAGTTACGACAGGGATGGTTCACCCCTCCACTTT; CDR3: CASSYDRDGSPLHF
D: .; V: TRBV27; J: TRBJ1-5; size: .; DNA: TGTGCCAGCAAACGTCTCGGGTATAGCAATCAGCCCCAGCATTTT; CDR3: CASKRLGYSNQPQHF
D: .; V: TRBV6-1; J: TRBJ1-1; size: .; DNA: TGTGCCAGCACGGACAAAGGCACTGAAGCTTTCTTT; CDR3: CASTDKGTEAFF
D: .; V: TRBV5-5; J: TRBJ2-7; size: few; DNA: TGTGCCAGCAGCTTGGACGGGGGAGGAATCTACGAGCAGTACTTC; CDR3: CASSLDGGGIYEQYF
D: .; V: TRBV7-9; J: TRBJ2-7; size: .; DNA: TGTGCCAGCAGCTTAGTCAGTCCACCCTACGAGCAGTACTTC; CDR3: CASSLVSPPYEQYF
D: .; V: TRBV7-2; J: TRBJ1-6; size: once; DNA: TGTGCCAGCAGCTTAAATCGTTCTGGGAGGGCAGATTCACCCCTCCACTTT; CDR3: CASSLNRSGRADSPLHF
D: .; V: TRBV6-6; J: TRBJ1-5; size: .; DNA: TGTGCCAGCAGTTATGGGGGGAATAGCAATCAGCCCCAGCATTTT; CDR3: CASSYGGNSNQPQHF
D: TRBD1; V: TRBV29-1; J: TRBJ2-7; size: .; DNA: TGCAGCGTTGGCAGAGGACAGGGCGTCGAGCAGTACTTC; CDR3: CSVGRGQGVEQYF
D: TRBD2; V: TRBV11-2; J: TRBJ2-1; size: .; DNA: TGTGCCAGCAGCTATGCCTGGACTAGTGGCATCAATGAGCAGTTCTTC; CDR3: CASSYAWTSGINEQFF
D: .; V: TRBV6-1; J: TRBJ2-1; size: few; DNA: TGTGCCAGTAGCGGCCGCTGGCCCAATGAGCAGTTCTTC; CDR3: CASSGRWPNEQFF
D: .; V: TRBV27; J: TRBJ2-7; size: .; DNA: TGTGCCAGCAGTTTAGGGGGGATCCCCTACGAGCAGTACTTC; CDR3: CASSLGGIPYEQYF
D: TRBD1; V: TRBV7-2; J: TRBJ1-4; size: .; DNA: TGTGCCAACAGCAATAGGGTAACAGGGGGAAATGAAAAACTGTTTTTT; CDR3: CANSNRVTGGNEKLFF